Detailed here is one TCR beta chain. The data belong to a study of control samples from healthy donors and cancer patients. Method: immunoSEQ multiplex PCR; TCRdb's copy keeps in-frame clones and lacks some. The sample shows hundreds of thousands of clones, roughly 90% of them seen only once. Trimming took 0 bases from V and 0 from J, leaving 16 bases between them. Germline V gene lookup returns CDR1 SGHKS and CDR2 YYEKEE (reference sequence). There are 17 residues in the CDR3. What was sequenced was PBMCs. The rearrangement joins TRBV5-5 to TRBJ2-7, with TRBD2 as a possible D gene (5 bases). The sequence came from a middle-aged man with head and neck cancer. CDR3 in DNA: TGTGCCAGCAGCTTGGGCCCGACGGGATTGGTCTCCTACGAGCAGTACTTC. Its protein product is CASSLGPTGLVSYEQYF.